These 6 T cell receptor beta chains originate from one sample sequenced in a study of blood T cell repertoires in COVID-19 (TCRdb year 2020). Library preparation was by the immunoSEQ multiplex PCR assay. This immuneACCESS table, as held by TCRdb, lists in-frame sequences with V and J called but not all clones. Of the missing ones, under half trace to an unresolved V gene in checked studies; the others have no known cause. This sample is represented by about 170,000 clones; 86% of them were singletons. In total, the top ten clones hold roughly 7% of the sample. Sequenced sample: peripheral blood. These receptors were obtained from a man aged 45-60 years with active or convalescent COVID-19.

The rearrangement uses TRBV23-1 and TRBJ1-4; 8 bases agree with TRBD1. TRBV23-1 falls under the ORF class, with uncertain function. This CDR3 has 16 residues. Trimming cost V 2 bases and J 7 bases; bases outside gene matches: 9. DNA for the CDR3: TGCGCCAGCAGTCAAGGCAGGGCAGGGGGCGTTGAAAAACTGTTTTTT. Translation: CASSQGRAGGVEKLFF.

The rearrangement links TRBV18 to TRBJ1-5, with 7 bases that match TRBD1. CDR3 length: 15 amino acids. J lost 7 bases, V lost 3 bases, and 9 bases had no gene match. Germline CDR1 reads KGHSH; CDR2 reads LQKENI. The CDR3 protein is CASSPYDRVGQPQHF. The CDR3 DNA follows: TGTGCCAGCTCACCGTACGACAGGGTTGGACAGCCCCAGCATTTT.

This chain joins TRBV21-1 and TRBJ2-3; the table's D call, TRBD2, has no DNA check behind it. TRBV21-1 is marked as a pseudogene. CDR3 length equals 21 residues. CDR3 nucleotides: TGTGCCAGCAGCCTAGGTCCTGGCGGGGGGACCTATCTCACACCCACAGATACGCAGTATTTT. The encoded protein is CASSLGPGGGTYLTPTDTQYF.

The chain employs TRBV9 and TRBJ2-5, with D possibly TRBD1 on 6 matching bases. Germline lookup yields CDR1 SGDLS and CDR2 YYNGEE. V lost 0 bases and J lost 3, with 21 bases in between. This CDR3 has 18 residues. This chain's CDR3 is CASSVGGTGHPLKETQYF. The CDR3 nucleotides read TGTGCCAGCAGCGTAGGGGGGACGGGACATCCCTTAAAAGAGACCCAGTACTTC.

DNA of the CDR3: TGTGCCAGCAGTACCCGGGGACAGGGGTTAGATGGCTACACCTTC. This encodes CASSTRGQGLDGYTF. The gene calls are TRBV6-6 and TRBJ1-2; TRBD1 agrees at 10 bases. V lost 5 bases to trimming and J lost 6 bases; unmatched junction nucleotides: 9. The CDR3 totals 15 residues. Germline CDR1 MNHNY, CDR2 SVGAGI (reference sequence).

The CDR3 DNA follows: TGTGCCAGCAGTTACGGGACTCGCTACAATGAGCAGTTCTTC. This codes for CASSYGTRYNEQFF. The genes are TRBV6-6 and TRBJ2-1; D might be TRBD2 (6 bases). V was shortened by 2 bases and J by 3 bases, with 8 bases between the two germline ends. In germline, CDR1 is MNHNY, CDR2 SVGAGI (reference sequence). The length of the CDR3 is 14 residues.